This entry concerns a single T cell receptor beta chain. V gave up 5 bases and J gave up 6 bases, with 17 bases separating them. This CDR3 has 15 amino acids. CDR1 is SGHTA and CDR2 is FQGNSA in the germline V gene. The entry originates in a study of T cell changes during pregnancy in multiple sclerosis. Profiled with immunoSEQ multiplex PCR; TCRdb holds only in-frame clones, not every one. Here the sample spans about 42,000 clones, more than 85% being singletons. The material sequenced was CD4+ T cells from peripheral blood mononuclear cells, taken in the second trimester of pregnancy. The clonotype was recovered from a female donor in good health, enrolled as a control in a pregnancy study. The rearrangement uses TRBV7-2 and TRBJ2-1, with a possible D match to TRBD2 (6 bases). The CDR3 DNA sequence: TGTGCCAGCAGCACTAGGAGGGCCGACCTCAATGAGCAGTTCTTC. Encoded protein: CASSTRRADLNEQFF.